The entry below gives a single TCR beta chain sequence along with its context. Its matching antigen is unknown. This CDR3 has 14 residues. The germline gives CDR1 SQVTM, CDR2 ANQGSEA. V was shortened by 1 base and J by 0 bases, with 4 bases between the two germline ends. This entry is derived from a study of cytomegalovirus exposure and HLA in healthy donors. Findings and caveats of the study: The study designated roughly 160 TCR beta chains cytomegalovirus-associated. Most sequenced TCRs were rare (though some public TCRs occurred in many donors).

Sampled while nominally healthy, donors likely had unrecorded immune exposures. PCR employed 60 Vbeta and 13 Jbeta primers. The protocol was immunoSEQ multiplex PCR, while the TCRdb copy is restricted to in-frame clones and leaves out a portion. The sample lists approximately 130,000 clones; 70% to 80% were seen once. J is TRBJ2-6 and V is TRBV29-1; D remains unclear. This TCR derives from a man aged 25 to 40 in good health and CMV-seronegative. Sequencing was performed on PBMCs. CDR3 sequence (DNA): TGCAGCGTTGAAGGAGGCTCTGGGGCCAACGTCCTGACTTTC. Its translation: CSVEGGSGANVLTF.